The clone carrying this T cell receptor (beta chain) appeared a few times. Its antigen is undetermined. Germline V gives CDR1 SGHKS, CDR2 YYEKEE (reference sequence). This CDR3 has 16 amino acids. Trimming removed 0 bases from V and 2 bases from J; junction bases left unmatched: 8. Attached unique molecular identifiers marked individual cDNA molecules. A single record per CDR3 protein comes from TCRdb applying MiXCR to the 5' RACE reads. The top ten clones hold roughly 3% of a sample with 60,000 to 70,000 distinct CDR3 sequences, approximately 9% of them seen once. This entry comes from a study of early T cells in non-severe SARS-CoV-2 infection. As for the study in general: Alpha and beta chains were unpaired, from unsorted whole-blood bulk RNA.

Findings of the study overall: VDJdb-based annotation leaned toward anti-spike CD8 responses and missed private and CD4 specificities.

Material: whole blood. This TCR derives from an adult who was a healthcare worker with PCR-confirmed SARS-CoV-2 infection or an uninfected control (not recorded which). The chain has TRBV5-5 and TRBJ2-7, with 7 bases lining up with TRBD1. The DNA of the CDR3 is TGTGCCAGCAGCTTGGACTTAGGACAGGTGACCTACGAGCAGTACTTC. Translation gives CASSLDLGQVTYEQYF.